Following are 19 T cell receptor beta chains from one sample sequenced in a study of shared clonotypes between healthy human individuals. TCRdb's copy holds only in-frame clones and misses some; the assay was immunoSEQ multiplex PCR. The sample lists roughly 2.5 million clones, approximately 94% occurring once. The specimen sequenced was naive CD4+ T cells sorted from blood. Subset noted: CD45RA+ positively selected. The receptors were sampled from a man between 18 and 29 years old in good health.

J is TRBJ2-7 and V is TRBV11-2, with 7 positions matching TRBD1. This CDR3 comprises 15 residues. V shed 3 bases and J 2 bases; nucleotides not matched to a gene: 7. From germline, CDR1 is SGHAT and CDR2 FQNNGV. The CDR3 DNA follows: TGTGCCAGCAGCTTTGACAGGGTGGTTACCTACGAGCAGTACTTC. Amino acid sequence: CASSFDRVVTYEQYF.

J is TRBJ2-3 and V is TRBV2; 7 bases align to TRBD1. The CDR3 contains 14 residues. The V and J ends lost 8 bases and 2 bases, in that order; junction bases with no gene match: 7. CDR1 SNHLY and CDR2 FYNNEI come from the germline V gene. The CDR3 loop is CASARDSPTDTQYF. The CDR3 region has the DNA TGTGCCAGCGCGAGGGACAGCCCCACAGATACGCAGTATTTT.

The chain carries TRBV30 and TRBJ1-5, with a weak D call TRBD1 (6 bases). Germline loops: CDR1 GTSNPN, CDR2 SVGIG (reference sequence). The ends were cut back, 5 bases at V and 3 bases at J, with 14 bases in the middle. CDR3 length equals 14 residues. For the CDR3, the DNA is TGTGCCTGGGATGAGGGGGGGGTCAATCAGCCCCAGCATTTT. Its translation: CAWDEGGVNQPQHF.

The chain joins TRBV10-3 to TRBJ2-1, with 13 bases fitting TRBD2. V gave up 6 bases and J gave up 10 bases; unmatched junction bases: 9. CDR3 length: 15 amino acids. Germline V gene sequence: CDR1 ENHRY, CDR2 SYGVKD. CDR3 DNA sequence: TGTGCCATCAGATCCGGGACTAGCGGGACAGAAGAGCAGTTCTTC. Its protein product is CAIRSGTSGTEEQFF.

The chain is built from TRBV5-4 and TRBJ2-5; 9 bases align to TRBD2. V lost 2 bases, J lost 5 bases, and 4 bases stayed unmatched. The CDR3 loop spans 14 amino acids. Germline assignment: CDR1 SGHNT and CDR2 YYREEE (reference sequence). The CDR3 bases are TGTGCCAGCAGCTTCGGCGGGAGGGTGGAGACCCAGTACTTC. Translated: CASSFGGRVETQYF.

V is TRBV14 and J is TRBJ2-3; TRBD1 matches 9 bases. The V segment lost 2 bases and the J segment 14 bases; nucleotides outside the gene matches: 8. The CDR3 length is 13 residues. Looked up from germline, CDR1 is SGHDN and CDR2 is FVKESK. The CDR3 loop is CASSQHPGTGLYF. The CDR3 DNA reads TGTGCCAGCAGCCAACACCCCGGGACAGGGCTGTATTTT.

The chain links TRBV7-2 to TRBJ2-5; 7 bases align to TRBD2. The J call may be mistaken, given a closer DNA end match to TRBJ2-7. The germline V gene encodes CDR1 SGHTA and CDR2 FQGNSA. This CDR3 spans 13 amino acids. This chain's CDR3 is CASSLTSYHEQYF. The CDR3 DNA reads TGTGCCAGCAGCTTGACTAGCTACCACGAGCAGTACTTC.

The chain has TRBV13 and TRBJ2-7, with no clear D. V dropped 1 base and J dropped 0 bases, with 7 bases sitting between them. Germline CDR1 and CDR2: PRHDT and FYEKMQ (reference sequence). CDR3 size: 14 residues. The CDR3 nucleotides read TGTGCCAGCAGCTTAGCCGCTCACTCCTACGAGCAGTACTTC. Its protein product is CASSLAAHSYEQYF. Full variable domain (rest looked up from reference TRBV13 and TRBJ2-7): AAGVIQSPRHLIKEKRETATLKCYPIPRHDTVYWYQQGPGQDPQFLISFYEKMQSDKGSIPDRFSAQQFSDYHSELNMSSLELGDSALYFCASSLAAHSYEQYFGPGTRLTVT.

The V gene is TRBV4-3, the J gene TRBJ2-2; D is unresolved. Germline CDR1 LGHNA, CDR2 YSLEER. V gave up 3 bases and J gave up 0 bases, with 14 bases separating them. This CDR3 region has 17 residues. The CDR3 spells CASSHQTPPANTGELFF. In DNA form, the CDR3 reads TGCGCCAGCAGCCACCAGACACCTCCCGCGAACACCGGGGAGCTGTTTTTT.

The V gene is TRBV10-3, the J gene TRBJ1-6; 10 bases match TRBD1. V dropped 6 bases and J dropped 6; count of bases not matched to a gene: 2. The CDR3 runs to 14 residues. Looked up from germline, CDR1 is ENHRY and CDR2 is SYGVKD. The CDR3 DNA reads TGTGCCATCAGGACAGGGGGCTTTAATTCACCCCTCCACTTT. It yields the protein CAIRTGGFNSPLHF.

The gene calls are TRBV6-1 and TRBJ2-5; D is unresolved. There are 12 residues in the CDR3. Germline V CDR1 and CDR2: MNHNS, SASEGT. Deletions cut 4 bases from V and 4 bases from J, with 7 bases between. The CDR3 is CASSATLETQYF. The CDR3 DNA reads TGTGCCAGCAGTGCGACTTTAGAGACCCAGTACTTC.

CDR3 loop: CASSQVIGGSYNEQFF. CDR3 sequence (DNA): TGTGCCAGCAGCCAAGTAATAGGTGGGTCCTACAATGAGCAGTTCTTC. The chain combines TRBV14 with TRBJ2-1; D gene uncertain. This CDR3 is built from 16 residues. Germline assignment: CDR1 SGHDN and CDR2 FVKESK. The ends were cut back, 1 base at V and 1 base at J, with 11 bases in the middle. Full variable domain (remainder filled in from reference TRBV14 and TRBJ2-1): EAGVTQFPSHSVIEKGQTVTLRCDPISGHDNLYWYRRVMGKEIKFLLHFVKESKQDESGMPNNRFLAERTGGTYSTLKVQPAELEDSGVYFCASSQVIGGSYNEQFFGPGTRLTVL.

This chain links TRBV7-3 with TRBJ2-7; D is uncertain. This CDR3 spans 10 amino acids. V lost 3 bases to trimming and J lost 6 bases, with 3 bases between them. CDR1 is SGHTA, CDR2 FQGTGA, per germline. The CDR3 here is CASSFSEQYF. The DNA for the CDR3 is TGTGCCAGCAGCTTCTCCGAGCAGTACTTC.

CDR3 coding DNA: TGTGCCACCGACAAAGGGTATAATGAGCAGTTCTTC. Residues: CATDKGYNEQFF. The rearrangement joins TRBV10-3 to TRBJ2-1; the D is unclear. Deletions cut 10 bases from V and 7 bases from J, with 14 bases between. This CDR3 region has 12 residues. Germline CDR1 and CDR2: ENHRY and SYGVKD.

The V call is TRBV6-5, the J call TRBJ1-2; D is unresolved. CDR3 length: 13 residues. The germline V gene has CDR1 MNHEY and CDR2 SVGAGI. V lost 0 bases and J 9 bases, leaving 11 bases between the germline ends. The CDR3 bases are TGTGCCAGCAGTTACTCGGCTCCGGAGCGCTACACCTTC. It translates to CASSYSAPERYTF.

The gene calls are TRBV4-3 and TRBJ2-5; D possibly uses TRBD1 or TRBD2 (5 bases each). The V gene lost 3 bases and the J gene lost 2 bases, with 10 bases spanning the gap. The CDR3 loop spans 14 amino acids. CDR1 LGHNA and CDR2 YSLEER come from the germline V gene. The CDR3 region is CASSQGWGQETQYF. CDR3 in DNA: TGCGCCAGCAGCCAGGGGTGGGGGCAAGAGACCCAGTACTTC.

The V call is TRBV7-2, the J call TRBJ2-2; D is ambiguous. Trimming took off 5 bases at V and 6 bases at J, with 13 bases between the two ends. Germline V gene data show CDR1 as SGHTA and CDR2 as FQGNSA. The CDR3 runs to 14 residues. The CDR3 region is CASSPDRSSGELFF. For the CDR3, the DNA is TGTGCCAGCAGCCCCGACCGGAGCTCCGGGGAGCTGTTTTTT.

The J gene is TRBJ1-3, the V gene TRBV11-2; the match to TRBD1 covers 10 bases. Trimming removed 1 base from V and 4 bases from J; junction bases left unmatched: 7. Germline-derived CDR1 and CDR2 are SGHAT and FQNNGV. The CDR3 contains 17 residues. CDR3 protein: CASSLGGQGRPGNTIYF. CDR3 bases: TGTGCCAGCAGCTTAGGGGGACAGGGGCGACCGGGAAACACCATATATTTT.

This clone came up once. This rearrangement joins TRBV5-1 to TRBJ2-5; D is ambiguous. Germline CDR1 SGHRS, CDR2 YFSETQ. The CDR3 is 13 amino acids. V lost 3 bases to trimming and J lost 3 bases, with 9 bases between them. CDR3: CASSSPPEETQYF. The CDR3 DNA sequence: TGCGCCAGCAGCTCTCCGCCGGAAGAGACCCAGTACTTC.